This T cell receptor (beta chain) was observed in a study of beta chain features in type 1 diabetes. Study results and limitations: TCRB CDR3s from Type 1 diabetes patients were moderately but significantly shorter in all four CD4+ subsets. Researchers cautioned that cDNA sequencing could over-represent cells with high TCR expression. The similarity of naive, central memory and Treg TCRB repertoires appeared greater among patients than among healthy donors.

Expressed TCRB transcripts were sequenced because the isolated RNA had all been reverse transcribed beforehand. The average output of naive, central memory and regulatory T cell samples was a few million reads. Here immunoSEQ multiplex PCR was the method, and the copy in TCRdb shows in-frame clones only, minus some. The sample consists of 150,000 to 200,000 clones, around 8.6% of them appearing once. CD45RO/CCR7/CD25/CD127/CD95/CD27 sorting isolated CD4+ naive, central memory, regulatory and stem cell-like memory cells. From germline, CDR1 is SGHAT and CDR2 FQNNGV. The CDR3 has 12 residues. To note about this clone: What it binds is not known.

The origin of this receptor is a woman aged 18-29 years with type 1 diabetes. The specimen was central memory CD4+ T cells from blood. This rearrangement joins TRBV11-2 to TRBJ2-7, with D possibly TRBD2 on 6 matching bases. Matching the DNA end better, TRBJ2-1 makes the J call doubtful. CDR3 nucleotides: TGTGCCAGCAGCTTAGGGGGAGGTGAGCAGTTCTTC. This translates into CASSLGGGEQFF.